The rows below give T cell receptor beta chains drawn from one sample of a study of T-cell reconstitution after alpha-beta-depleted transplantation in children. TCRdb reprocessed the PCR reads via MiXCR and lists one record per CDR3 protein. Of approximately 800,000 distinct CDR3 sequences listed, roughly 15% are singletons. The sample consisted of PBMCs, mostly from graft donor cells, taken 360 days after TCRalphabeta/CD19-depleted stem cell transplant. All receptors derive from a male patient under 18 who had a stem cell transplant for acute lymphoblastic leukemia, so the T cells may come from the graft donor. CDR3s include the opening cysteine and the closing phenylalanine or tryptophan. The order of the fields is CDR3 length, V gene, clone size, D gene, J gene, CDR3 DNA, CDR3 protein. A D gene is named only where the DNA matches it firmly. Size is omitted from some rows. Given values are once, few, many or a class for expanded clones.

14	TRBV27	many	TRBD1	TRBJ1-2	TGTGCCAGCAGTTTACTGGGACAGGGCTATGGCTACACCTTC	CASSLLGQGYGYTF
16	TRBV7-9	-	TRBD1	TRBJ2-5	TGTGCCAGCAGCTATGACAGGGGCTCCCCTGGGGGGACCCAGTACTTC	CASSYDRGSPGGTQYF
14	TRBV4-1	many	-	TRBJ2-7	TGCGCCAGCAGCCAAGCTCTAAGCTCATACGAGCAGTACTTC	CASSQALSSYEQYF
13	TRBV29-1	-	-	TRBJ2-1	TGCAGCGCAGCACGAGGGCTAACCAATGAGCAGTTCTTC	CSAARGLTNEQFF
15	TRBV20-1	-	-	TRBJ2-1	TGCAGTGCTAGAGATTTGCGCTTCTCCTACAATGAGCAGTTCTTC	CSARDLRFSYNEQFF
15	TRBV5-1	many	TRBD1	TRBJ2-5	TGCGCCAGCAGCTCAGGACAGGTCTTACAAGAGACCCAGTACTTC	CASSSGQVLQETQYF
16	TRBV5-1	few	-	TRBJ2-7	TGCGCCAGCAGCAAGGCGAGGGAACGGCTGAACTACGAGCAGTACTTC	CASSKARERLNYEQYF
15	TRBV6-1	-	-	TRBJ1-5	TGTGCCAGCAGACCGAGGGGGAGAGGCAATCAGCCCCAGCATTTT	CASRPRGRGNQPQHF
12	TRBV30	few	-	TRBJ2-7	TGTGCCTGGAGTTCCCCAGTGGGTGTGCAGTACTTC	CAWSSPVGVQYF
18	TRBV20-1	-	-	TRBJ2-6	TGCAGTGCTAGCCTGGGACCGCATATTTTCTCTGGGGCCAACGTCCTGACTTTC	CSASLGPHIFSGANVLTF
15	TRBV29-1	many	-	TRBJ2-2	TGCAGCGTTGAACGGGCGGGGAGAAGACCCGGGGAGCTGTTTTTT	CSVERAGRRPGELFF
14	TRBV4-2	-	-	TRBJ2-2	TGTGCCAGCAGCGATTGGGGCTGGACCGGGGAGCTGTTTTTT	CASSDWGWTGELFF
13	TRBV27	many	-	TRBJ2-2	TGTGCCAGCAGTTGGGGAAACACCGGGGAGCTGTTTTTT	CASSWGNTGELFF
16	TRBV11-1	few	TRBD2	TRBJ2-5	TGTGCCAGCAGCCCCCCTAGCGGGGGGTACCAAGAGACCCAGTACTTC	CASSPPSGGYQETQYF
15	TRBV28	-	TRBD2	TRBJ2-7	TGTGCCAGCAGTTTTAGAGGCGGGAGGTACTACGAGCAGTACTTC	CASSFRGGRYYEQYF
17	TRBV27	few	TRBD2	TRBJ2-1	TGTGCCAGCAGTTCAGGACTAGCGGGAACCCCCTACAATGAGCAGTTCTTC	CASSSGLAGTPYNEQFF
16	TRBV3-1	few	TRBD1	TRBJ1-6	TGTGCCAGCAGCCAAATTTGGACAGGGGCGAATTCACCCCTCCACTTT	CASSQIWTGANSPLHF
15	TRBV4-1	-	-	TRBJ2-1	TGCGCCAGCAGCCGAACAGTTATCCCCTACAATGAGCAGTTCTTC	CASSRTVIPYNEQFF
15	TRBV5-1	-	-	TRBJ1-2	TGCGCCAGCAGCCCTACGGGGGGAAGTAACTATGGCTACACCTTC	CASSPTGGSNYGYTF
15	TRBV15	-	-	TRBJ2-7	TGTGCCACCAGCAAGACCAAAACAGGGATCTACGAGCAGTACTTC	CATSKTKTGIYEQYF
17	TRBV24-1	-	TRBD1	TRBJ2-1	TGTGCCACCAGTGATTCCCGGACAGGGGGAAGGGCGAATGAGCAGTTCTTC	CATSDSRTGGRANEQFF
16	TRBV6-5	-	-	TRBJ1-2	TGTGCCAGCAGTTACTCGACCGGGGCCCTTAACTATGGCTACACCTTC	CASSYSTGALNYGYTF
11	TRBV29-1	few	-	TRBJ2-7	TGCAGCGTCTACAGGGCCTACGAGCAGTACTTC	CSVYRAYEQYF
15	TRBV12-3/TRBV12-4	few	-	TRBJ2-5	TGTGCCAGCAGTATCCCCCCCGGGGGACAAGAGACCCAGTACTTC	CASSIPPGGQETQYF
18	TRBV19	once	TRBD2	TRBJ2-1	TGTGCCAGTGCCCTCTCCGGCGGGAGTTTCGAGAGGGACAATGAGCAGTTCTTC	CASALSGGSFERDNEQFF
16	TRBV19	-	TRBD2	TRBJ2-1	TGTGCCAGTAGTATTGGTGCGGAGCGGGGATACAATGAGCAGTTCTTC	CASSIGAERGYNEQFF
16	TRBV4-1	few	TRBD2	TRBJ2-2	TGCGCCAGCAGCCCCGTGGGACTATCGAACACCGGGGAGCTGTTTTTT	CASSPVGLSNTGELFF
13	TRBV29-1	-	-	TRBJ1-1	TGCAGCGAATGGGACCCTGCCTACGGTGAAGCTTTCTTT	CSEWDPAYGEAFF
15	TRBV4-1	-	-	TRBJ1-1	TGCGCCAGCAGCCAAGATCAATTCCCGAACACTGAAGCTTTCTTT	CASSQDQFPNTEAFF
12	TRBV7-8	few	TRBD2	TRBJ2-1	TGTGCCAGCAGCTTAGAACCCGGGAGGGAGTTCTTC	CASSLEPGREFF
15	TRBV7-8	-	-	TRBJ2-5	TGTGCCAGCAGCTTTAACCTAGCGTGGCAAGAGACCCAGTACTTC	CASSFNLAWQETQYF
16	TRBV11-3	few	-	TRBJ2-2	TGTGCCAGCAGCTCCAGGGTAGGGCCGTGGACCGGGGAGCTGTTTTTT	CASSSRVGPWTGELFF
17	TRBV11-3	-	TRBD2	TRBJ2-2	TGTGCCAGCAGCTCTAGCGGGAGGGACGCGAACACCGGGGAGCTGTTTTTT	CASSSSGRDANTGELFF
13	TRBV29-1	many	-	TRBJ1-5	TGCAGCGTTGCCCCCACGAGCGGTGGAGCCCAGCATTTT	CSVAPTSGGAQHF
16	TRBV28	few	TRBD1	TRBJ2-3	TGTGCCAGCAGAACTTATCGGGGACAGGGAACAGATACGCAGTATTTT	CASRTYRGQGTDTQYF
18	TRBV11-1	few	TRBD2	TRBJ2-1	TGTGCCAGCAGCGACACGCGGGCTAGCGGGAGCTCCTACAATGAGCAGTTCTTC	CASSDTRASGSSYNEQFF
17	TRBV7-9	many	-	TRBJ2-1	TGTGCCAGCAGCACCGACGATACGGGACTCCCATACAATGAGCAGTTCTTC	CASSTDDTGLPYNEQFF
16	TRBV24-1	few	-	TRBJ2-1	TGTGCCACCAGTGACTCATGGGGGAGCTCCTACAATGAGCAGTTCTTC	CATSDSWGSSYNEQFF
18	TRBV21-1	many	-	TRBJ1-1	TGTGCCAGCAGCAAGGTAACCCGGATGACAGAGGTGAACACTGAAGCTTTCTTT	CASSKVTRMTEVNTEAFF
16	TRBV5-1	few	TRBD2	TRBJ2-1	TGCGCCAGCAGCGACTTAGCGGGAGACCCCTACAATGAGCAGTTCTTC	CASSDLAGDPYNEQFF
15	TRBV11-2	-	-	TRBJ2-7	TGTGCCAGCAGCTTAGACGGCCAGAGCTCCTACGAGCAGTACTTC	CASSLDGQSSYEQYF
12	TRBV12-5	-	-	TRBJ2-7	TGTGCTAGTGGTTTGTCATTTGTAGAGCAGTACTTC	CASGLSFVEQYF
11	TRBV20-1	-	-	TRBJ1-1	TGCAGTGTCACCCGGGGGACTGAAGCTTTCTTT	CSVTRGTEAFF
14	TRBV5-1	-	TRBD1	TRBJ2-7	TGCGCCAGGAGCACCCGACAGGGGTACTACGAGCAGTACTTC	CARSTRQGYYEQYF
14	TRBV5-1	many	-	TRBJ1-1	TGCGCCAGCAGCTTGGGGGCAGAGAACACTGAAGCTTTCTTT	CASSLGAENTEAFF
15	TRBV5-1	few	TRBD1	TRBJ2-7	TGCGCCAGCAGCTGGGACAGGGGGCGCGCCTACGAGCAGTACTTC	CASSWDRGRAYEQYF
15	TRBV7-3	-	-	TRBJ2-3	TGTGCCAGCAGCTCATCTCCGGGACAGGGGACTAGCACGCATTTT	CASSSSPGQGTSTHF
12	TRBV7-9	many	-	TRBJ2-3	TGTGCCAGCAGGGTTGAGGCAGATACGCAGTATTTT	CASRVEADTQYF
16	TRBV5-4	-	TRBD1	TRBJ1-2	TGTGCCAGCAGCGCACCTCTCCGGGACAGGGGGCTTGGCTACACCTTC	CASSAPLRDRGLGYTF
14	TRBV7-9	few	-	TRBJ2-7	TGTGCCAGCAGCTTAGCAAGCACACCCTACGAGCAGTACTTC	CASSLASTPYEQYF
12	TRBV28	few	TRBD1	TRBJ2-7	TGTGCCAGCAGTTCCGACAGGGACCCCCAGTACTTC	CASSSDRDPQYF
16	TRBV7-6	-	-	TRBJ2-2	TGTGCCAGCAGCTTGGGCCGTAAGGGCCGCACCGGGGAGCTGTTTTTT	CASSLGRKGRTGELFF
13	TRBV5-1	few	-	TRBJ1-5	TGCGCCAGCAGCTTGGAACCCCGACAGCCCCAGCATTTT	CASSLEPRQPQHF
13	TRBV24-1	-	-	TRBJ2-5	TGTGCCACCAACAGGGATGTGCGAGAGACCCAGTACTTC	CATNRDVRETQYF
15	TRBV29-1	-	-	TRBJ2-3	TGCAGCGTTGAAGAACCGAGGGGGTCCAGAGATACGCAGTATTTT	CSVEEPRGSRDTQYF
15	TRBV5-1	few	-	TRBJ2-5	TGCGCCAGCAGCTTGGGCGGGATCGGGCGCGAGACCCAGTACTTC	CASSLGGIGRETQYF
16	TRBV6-5	few	TRBD2	TRBJ2-2	TGTGCCAGCAGTTACCGACTAGCGGGTAACACCGGGGAGCTGTTTTTT	CASSYRLAGNTGELFF